A selection of T cell receptor beta chains follows, all from one sample in a study of human T cells and chemical hapten exposure. TCRdb called the RACE reads again in MiXCR, with one record for every CDR3 protein. The data contain a few hundred thousand distinct CDR3 sequences, 7.5% to 8% of them singletons. This specimen was whole blood, taken in connection with sensitization to the hapten diphenylcyclopropenone (DPC). Receptor source: a man aged 18 to 29 with alopecia areata. Some clones in this sample may be carry-over from other donors' samples. CDR3s include the opening cysteine and the closing phenylalanine or tryptophan. The D gene is left open where the match is weak. Not every row has a clone size; where given, it reads once, few, many or a size class.

clone_size	j_call	v_call	d_call	cdr3_nt	cdr3_aa
NA	TRBJ1-3	TRBV12-3/TRBV12-4	NA	TGTGCCAGCAGTTTCGAGGGCCACACCATATATTTT	CASSFEGHTIYF
NA	TRBJ2-1	TRBV7-2	TRBD2	TGTGCCAGCACCCGAAGCGGGGAGAGCTCCTACAATGAGCAGTTCTTC	CASTRSGESSYNEQFF
few	TRBJ2-7	TRBV6-2/TRBV6-3	NA	TGTGCCAGCAGTTACTCTTCCTACGAGCAGTACTTC	CASSYSSYEQYF
NA	TRBJ1-6	TRBV28	NA	TGTGCCAGCAGTTATCGGGGGTATAATTCACCCCTCCACTTT	CASSYRGYNSPLHF
NA	TRBJ1-1	TRBV2	NA	TGTGCCAGCAGCCGCAGCTATTTGAACACTGAAGCTTTCTTT	CASSRSYLNTEAFF
few	TRBJ2-5	TRBV29-1	NA	TGCAGCGTTGATGTCGCAGGGCTGGAGACCCAGTACTTC	CSVDVAGLETQYF
NA	TRBJ2-3	TRBV6-1	NA	TGTGCCAGCAGTGCCGGGACACTCAGCACAGATACGCAGTATTTT	CASSAGTLSTDTQYF
few	TRBJ1-3	TRBV6-6	TRBD1	TGTGCCAGCAGTTACCAACAGGGGGGATACAAGGGAAACACCATATATTTT	CASSYQQGGYKGNTIYF
NA	TRBJ1-6	TRBV6-6	NA	TGTGCCAGCAGAGCATCGCAGTTGTATAATTCACCCCTCCACTTT	CASRASQLYNSPLHF
few	TRBJ1-2	TRBV27	TRBD1	TGTGCCAGCAGTTTGATGGGACAGGTTCGGAAAGATGGCTACACCTTC	CASSLMGQVRKDGYTF
NA	TRBJ2-7	TRBV12-3/TRBV12-4	TRBD1	TGTGCCAGCAGAACCGGGACAGGGCCCTCCTACGAGCAGTACTTC	CASRTGTGPSYEQYF
NA	TRBJ1-2	TRBV6-2/TRBV6-3	NA	TGTGCCAGCAGTCAACCCCGGACAAGCAACTATGGCTACACCTTC	CASSQPRTSNYGYTF
NA	TRBJ2-3	TRBV23-1	NA	TGCGCCAGCAGTCAAACGGGGGCCTCTAGCACAGATACGCAGTATTTT	CASSQTGASSTDTQYF
few	TRBJ2-5	TRBV7-7	NA	TGTGCCAGCAGCTTATCTCCGGAAGAGGGATTCCAGGAGACCCAGTACTTC	CASSLSPEEGFQETQYF
NA	TRBJ1-5	TRBV20-1	NA	TGCAGTGCTAGAGGGGACTCAGGAAATCAGCCCCAGCATTTT	CSARGDSGNQPQHF
few	TRBJ2-3	TRBV27	TRBD2	TGTGCCCAGCAAGGGAGGGTTGTGACAGATACGCAGTATTTT	CAQQGRVVTDTQYF
few	TRBJ1-1	TRBV20-1	NA	TGCAGTGCTAGCAGGGGCCTCATGAACACTGAAGCTTTCTTT	CSASRGLMNTEAFF
NA	TRBJ1-2	TRBV5-6	NA	TGTGCCAGCAGCTTGGGAGGGCTCCGCTCGGGCGGCTATGGCTACACCTTC	CASSLGGLRSGGYGYTF
many	TRBJ2-5	TRBV7-9	NA	TGTGCCAGCAGCTTAGTTTCGCTGCAGATACAAGAGACCCAGTACTTC	CASSLVSLQIQETQYF
many	TRBJ2-3	TRBV7-2	TRBD1	TGTGCCAGCAGCTTAGACGGGACAGGGGTTCCCACAGATACGCAGTATTTT	CASSLDGTGVPTDTQYF
NA	TRBJ2-5	TRBV6-2/TRBV6-3	NA	TGTGCCAGCAGGAGGGTCTCCGGGACCCAGTACTTC	CASRRVSGTQYF
NA	TRBJ1-3	TRBV6-5	NA	TGTGCCAGCACCCACAAGACGAACTCTGGAAACACCATATATTTT	CASTHKTNSGNTIYF
few	TRBJ1-1	TRBV5-5	NA	TGTGCCAGCATCCCGTCTCAGGGAGGAACTGAAGCTTTCTTT	CASIPSQGGTEAFF
many	TRBJ2-7	TRBV6-5	NA	TGTGCCAGCAGGAGGGCAGGGGCCGCCTACGAGCAGTACTTC	CASRRAGAAYEQYF
many	TRBJ1-1	TRBV7-9	NA	TGTGCCAGCAGCTGGGGAGGGTTCATGAACACTGAAGCTTTCTTT	CASSWGGFMNTEAFF
NA	TRBJ1-5	TRBV4-1	TRBD1	TGCGCCAGCAGCCCATTTTGGACAGGGGGCAAGCAGCCCCAGCATTTT	CASSPFWTGGKQPQHF
few	TRBJ1-2	TRBV12-3/TRBV12-4	NA	TGTGCCTCCCGGGGTAGAACCTATGGCTACACCTTC	CASRGRTYGYTF
few	TRBJ2-3	TRBV7-8	NA	TGTGCCAGCAGCTCGCCCCCCTCCTACAGCACAGATACGCAGTATTTT	CASSSPPSYSTDTQYF
NA	TRBJ2-1	TRBV7-2	NA	TGTGCCAGCAGCTTAGTTGTACAGGCCTTGGCCTACAATGAGCAGTTCTTC	CASSLVVQALAYNEQFF
few	TRBJ1-4	TRBV7-2	NA	TGTGCCAGCAGTCAGCGGCTAGCAACTAATGAAAAACTGTTTTTT	CASSQRLATNEKLFF
many	TRBJ2-1	TRBV28	TRBD2	TGTGCCAGCAGTTTATTGGGGGGGATCTCCTACAATGAGCAGTTCTTC	CASSLLGGISYNEQFF